This T cell receptor (beta chain) was sequenced during a study of blood T cell repertoires in COVID-19. Data came from immunoSEQ multiplex PCR; TCRdb stores just in-frame clones and leaves some out. The table lists roughly 260,000 clones, around 86% of them singletons. V dropped 5 bases and J dropped 1 base, with 28 bases sitting between them. The CDR3 loop spans 20 amino acids. Germline assignment: CDR1 LNHDA and CDR2 SQIVND (reference sequence). Among Cohort 3 donors, those recovered had two negative PCRs, clearance, or symptom resolution. V is TRBV19 and J is TRBJ2-3, with a weak D call TRBD2 (5 bases). The sequenced sample consisted of PBMCs or T cells enriched from blood (not recorded which). The sequence was collected from a woman under 30 who had recovered from COVID-19. Here the CDR3 DNA reads TGTGCCAGTAGTCCCCTGGCCGGCCTAGCTGGGGTAAAGGGCACAGATACGCAGTATTTT. Residues: CASSPLAGLAGVKGTDTQYF.